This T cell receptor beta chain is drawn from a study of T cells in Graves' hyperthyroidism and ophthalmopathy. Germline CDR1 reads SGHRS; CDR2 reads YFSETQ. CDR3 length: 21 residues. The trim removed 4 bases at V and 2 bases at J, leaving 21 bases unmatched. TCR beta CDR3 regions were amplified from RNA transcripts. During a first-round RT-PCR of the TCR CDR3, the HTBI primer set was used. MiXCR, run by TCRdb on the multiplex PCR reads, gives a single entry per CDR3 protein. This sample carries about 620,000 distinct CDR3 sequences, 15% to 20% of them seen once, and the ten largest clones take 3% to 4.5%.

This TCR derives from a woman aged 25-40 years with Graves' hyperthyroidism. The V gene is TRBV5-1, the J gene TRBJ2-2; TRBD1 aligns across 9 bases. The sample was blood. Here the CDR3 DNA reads TGCGCCAGCAGCCTGGTCCCCAGACAGGGGGTGTATATTAATAACACCGGGGAGCTGTTTTTT. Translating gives CASSLVPRQGVYINNTGELFF.